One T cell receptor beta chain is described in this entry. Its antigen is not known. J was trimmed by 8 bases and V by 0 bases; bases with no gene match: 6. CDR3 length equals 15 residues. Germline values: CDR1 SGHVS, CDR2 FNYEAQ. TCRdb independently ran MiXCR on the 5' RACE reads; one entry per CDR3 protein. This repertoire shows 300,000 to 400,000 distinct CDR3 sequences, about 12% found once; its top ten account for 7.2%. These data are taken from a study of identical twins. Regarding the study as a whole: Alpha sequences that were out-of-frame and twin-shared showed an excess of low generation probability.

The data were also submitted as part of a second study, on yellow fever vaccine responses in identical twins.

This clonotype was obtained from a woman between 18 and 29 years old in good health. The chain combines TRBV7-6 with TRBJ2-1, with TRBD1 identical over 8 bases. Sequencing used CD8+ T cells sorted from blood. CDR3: CASSLATRGLDEQFF. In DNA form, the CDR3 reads TGTGCCAGCAGCTTAGCGACCAGGGGGCTGGATGAGCAGTTCTTC. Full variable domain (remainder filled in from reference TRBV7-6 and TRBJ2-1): GAGVSQSPRYKVTKRGQDVALRCDPISGHVSLYWYRQALGQGPEFLTYFNYEAQQDKSGLPNDRFSAERPEGSISTLTIQRTEQRDSAMYRCASSLATRGLDEQFFGPGTRLTVL.